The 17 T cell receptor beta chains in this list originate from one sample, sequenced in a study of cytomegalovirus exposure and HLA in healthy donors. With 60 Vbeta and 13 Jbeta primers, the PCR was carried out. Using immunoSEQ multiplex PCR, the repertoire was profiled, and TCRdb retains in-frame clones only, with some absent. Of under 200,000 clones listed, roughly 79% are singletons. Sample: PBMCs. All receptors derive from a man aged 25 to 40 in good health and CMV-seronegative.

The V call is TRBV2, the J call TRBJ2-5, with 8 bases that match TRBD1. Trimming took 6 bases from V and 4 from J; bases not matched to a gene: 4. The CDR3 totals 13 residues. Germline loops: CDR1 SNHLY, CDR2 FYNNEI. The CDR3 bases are TGTGCCAGCAGGGCGGACAGGGCAGAGACCCAGTACTTC. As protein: CASRADRAETQYF.

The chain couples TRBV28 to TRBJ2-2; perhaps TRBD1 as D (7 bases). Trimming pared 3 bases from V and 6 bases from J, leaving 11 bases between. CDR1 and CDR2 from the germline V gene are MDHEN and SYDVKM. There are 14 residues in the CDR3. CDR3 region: CASSFRRGPGELFF. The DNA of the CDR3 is TGTGCCAGCAGTTTCAGGAGGGGGCCCGGGGAGCTGTTTTTT.

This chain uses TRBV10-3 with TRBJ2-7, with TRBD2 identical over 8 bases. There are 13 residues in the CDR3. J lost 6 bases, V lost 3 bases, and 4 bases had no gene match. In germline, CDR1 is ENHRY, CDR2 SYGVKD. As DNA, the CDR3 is TGTGCCATCAGTGAAGCGGGAGATAGCGAGCAGTACTTC. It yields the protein CAISEAGDSEQYF.

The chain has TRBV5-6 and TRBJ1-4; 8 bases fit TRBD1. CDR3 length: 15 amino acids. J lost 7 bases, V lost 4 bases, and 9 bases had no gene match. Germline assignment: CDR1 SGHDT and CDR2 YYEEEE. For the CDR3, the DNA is TGTGCCAGCAGCGGATACAGGGGGTCGGGTGAAAAACTGTTTTTT. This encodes CASSGYRGSGEKLFF. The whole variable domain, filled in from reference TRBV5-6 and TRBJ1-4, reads DAGVTQSPTHLIKTRGQQVTLRCSPKSGHDTVSWYQQALGQGPQFIFQYYEEEERQRGNFPDRFSGHQFPNYSSELNVNALLLGDSALYLCASSGYRGSGEKLFFGSGTQLSVL.

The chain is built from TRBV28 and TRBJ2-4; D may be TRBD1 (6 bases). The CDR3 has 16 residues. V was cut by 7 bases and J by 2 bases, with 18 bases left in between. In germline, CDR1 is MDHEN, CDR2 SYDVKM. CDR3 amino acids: CASTLQGSGSKNIQYF. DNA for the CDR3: TGTGCCAGCACCTTACAGGGCTCCGGGTCCAAAAACATTCAGTACTTC.

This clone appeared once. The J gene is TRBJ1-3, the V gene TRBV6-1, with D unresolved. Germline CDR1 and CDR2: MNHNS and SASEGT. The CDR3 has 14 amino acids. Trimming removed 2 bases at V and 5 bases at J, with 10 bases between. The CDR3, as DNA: TGTGCCAGCAGTGAAACAACCTCGAGAAACACCATATATTTT. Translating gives CASSETTSRNTIYF.

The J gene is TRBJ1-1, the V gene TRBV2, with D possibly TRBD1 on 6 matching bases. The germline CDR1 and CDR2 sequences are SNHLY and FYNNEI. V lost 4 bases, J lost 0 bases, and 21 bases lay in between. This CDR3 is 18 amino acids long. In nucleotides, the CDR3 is TGTGCCAGCAGTGGACTTAGGACAGCCCTGTCCGTGAACACTGAAGCTTTCTTT. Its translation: CASSGLRTALSVNTEAFF.

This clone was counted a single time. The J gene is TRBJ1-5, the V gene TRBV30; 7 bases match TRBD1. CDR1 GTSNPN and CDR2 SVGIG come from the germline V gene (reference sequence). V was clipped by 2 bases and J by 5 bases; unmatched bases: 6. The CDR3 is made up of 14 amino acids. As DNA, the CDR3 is TGTGCCTGGAGTTCCGACAGGGATCATCAGCCCCAGCATTTT. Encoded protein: CAWSSDRDHQPQHF.

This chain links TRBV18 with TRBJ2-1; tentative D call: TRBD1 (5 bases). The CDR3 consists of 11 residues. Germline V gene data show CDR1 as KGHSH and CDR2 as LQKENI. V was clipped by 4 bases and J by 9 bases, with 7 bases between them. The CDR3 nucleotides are TGTGCCAGCTCACTCCAGGGTGAGCAGTTCTTC. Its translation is CASSLQGEQFF.

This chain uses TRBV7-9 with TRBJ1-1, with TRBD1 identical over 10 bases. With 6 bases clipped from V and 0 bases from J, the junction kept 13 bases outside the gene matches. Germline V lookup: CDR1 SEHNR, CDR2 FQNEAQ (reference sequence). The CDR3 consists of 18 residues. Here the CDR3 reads CASRGRQGAFEMNTEAFF. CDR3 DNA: TGTGCCAGCAGAGGAAGACAGGGGGCGTTCGAAATGAACACTGAAGCTTTCTTT.

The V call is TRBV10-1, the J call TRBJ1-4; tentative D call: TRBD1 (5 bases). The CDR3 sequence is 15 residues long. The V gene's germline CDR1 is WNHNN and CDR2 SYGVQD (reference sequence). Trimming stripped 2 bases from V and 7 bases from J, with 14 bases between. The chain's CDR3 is CASSEILGRGEKLFF. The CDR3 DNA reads TGCGCCAGCAGTGAGATCTTGGGGAGGGGTGAAAAACTGTTTTTT.

Written as DNA, the CDR3 is TGTGCCAGCACTGGGCTCTACCCCAATTCACCCCTCCACTTT. Protein sequence: CASTGLYPNSPLHF. This rearrangement joins TRBV25-1 to TRBJ1-6, with D hard to call. This CDR3 comprises 14 residues. Germline V gene sequence: CDR1 MGHDK, CDR2 SYGVNS. V was clipped by 7 bases and J by 7 bases, with 14 bases between them.

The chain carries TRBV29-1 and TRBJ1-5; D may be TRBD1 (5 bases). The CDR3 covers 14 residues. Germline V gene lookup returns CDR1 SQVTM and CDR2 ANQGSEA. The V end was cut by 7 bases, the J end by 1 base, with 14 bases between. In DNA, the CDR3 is TGCAGCGCAGACGTGGGGGGAAGCAATCAGCCCCAGCATTTT. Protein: CSADVGGSNQPQHF. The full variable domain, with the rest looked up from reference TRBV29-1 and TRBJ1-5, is SAVISQKPSRDICQRGTSLTIQCQVDSQVTMMFWYRQQPGQSLTLIATANQGSEATYESGFVIDKFPISRPNLTFSTLTVSNMSPEDSSIYLCSADVGGSNQPQHFGDGTRLSIL.

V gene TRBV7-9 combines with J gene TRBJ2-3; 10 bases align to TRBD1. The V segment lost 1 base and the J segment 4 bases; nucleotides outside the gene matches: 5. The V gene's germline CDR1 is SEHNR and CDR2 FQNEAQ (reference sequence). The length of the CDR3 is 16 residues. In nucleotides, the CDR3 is TGTGCCAGCAGCTTAGAGGACAGGGGGATGGCAGATACGCAGTATTTT. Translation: CASSLEDRGMADTQYF.

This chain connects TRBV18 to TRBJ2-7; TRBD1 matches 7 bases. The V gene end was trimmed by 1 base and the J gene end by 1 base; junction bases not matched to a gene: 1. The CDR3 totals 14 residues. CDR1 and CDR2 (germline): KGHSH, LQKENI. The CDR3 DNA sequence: TGTGCCAGCTCACCACGGGACAGATCCTACGAGCAGTACTTC. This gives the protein CASSPRDRSYEQYF.

In nucleotides, the CDR3 is TGTGCCAGCGGGGCATGGGAGACCCAGTACTTC. This gives the protein CASGAWETQYF. This chain joins TRBV2 and TRBJ2-5, with D possibly matching TRBD1 (5 bases). The CDR3 length is 11 residues. CDR1 and CDR2 from the germline V gene are SNHLY and FYNNEI. Trimming removed 8 bases from V and 5 bases from J, with 9 bases in between.

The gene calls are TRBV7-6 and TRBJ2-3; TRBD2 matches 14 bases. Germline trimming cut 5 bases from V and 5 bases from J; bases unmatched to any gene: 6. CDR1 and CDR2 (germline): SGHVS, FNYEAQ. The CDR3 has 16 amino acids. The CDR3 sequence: CASSGGTSGSRDTQYF. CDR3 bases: TGTGCCAGCAGCGGTGGGACTAGCGGGAGTAGAGATACGCAGTATTTT.